The following is a T cell receptor beta chain sequence with its context. These data originate in a study of T cell responses to AZD1222 COVID-19 vaccine. Study overall: The analysis combined second doses at about 4 or about 12 weeks.

With 4 bases clipped from V and 1 base from J, the junction kept 3 bases outside the gene matches. CDR1 is SGHNT and CDR2 is YYREEE in the germline V gene (reference sequence). CDR3 length: 14 amino acids. Sequencing used immunoSEQ multiplex PCR; TCRdb keeps in-frame clones, though not all of them. The sample contains roughly 130,000 clones, approximately 90% of which appear only once. The TCR sequence derives from an adult in good health. The genes are TRBV5-4 and TRBJ2-5; 8 positions agree with TRBD2. Source: peripheral blood, taken on day 0 of AZD1222 vaccination. The CDR3 DNA reads as TGTGCCAGCAGCCTTACTAGCGGCCAAGAGACCCAGTACTTC. Encoded protein: CASSLTSGQETQYF.